This is a list of T cell receptor beta chains from one sample in a study of cytomegalovirus exposure and HLA in healthy donors. The data were produced by immunoSEQ multiplex PCR, yet TCRdb's version contains in-frame clones alone and is incomplete. The sample holds 100,000 to 150,000 clones, around four fifths seen once. The sample consisted of PBMCs. Every receptor here comes from a man aged 25-45 years in good health and CMV-seropositive. CDR3s include the opening cysteine and the closing phenylalanine or tryptophan. A D gene is named only where the DNA matches it firmly. Clone size appears in some rows only: once, few, many, or a class for an expanded clone.

j_call clone_size v_call d_call cdr3_nt cdr3_aa
TRBJ1-2 - TRBV4-3 - TGCGCCAGCAGCCAAGCCCGGCTAGCTAACTATGGCTACACCTTC CASSQARLANYGYTF
TRBJ1-5 - TRBV28 - TGTGCCTGCCAGAGGAGCTCTAGCAATCAGCCCCAGCATTTT CACQRSSSNQPQHF
TRBJ2-5 - TRBV7-2 TRBD2 TGTGCCACCGGGGGGACTAAGTCGGAGACCCAGTACTTC CATGGTKSETQYF
TRBJ2-2 - TRBV4-1 TRBD2 TGCGCCAGCAGCCCAGGACTAGCGGCGACCGGGGAGCTGTTTTTT CASSPGLAATGELFF
TRBJ1-2 - TRBV6-5 TRBD1 TGTGCCAGCAGCCGAGGACAGGGGAGCGTGGATGGCTACACCTTC CASSRGQGSVDGYTF
TRBJ2-3 few TRBV5-4 - TGTGCCAGCAGTGTCGGCACAGATACGCAGTATTTT CASSVGTDTQYF
TRBJ1-5 - TRBV19 - TGTGCCAGTAGTTTTTCCCGGGGTATCGGCAATCAGCCCCAGCATTTT CASSFSRGIGNQPQHF
TRBJ2-1 - TRBV10-3 - TGTGCCATCGGTGCGGGCAATGAGCAGTTCTTC CAIGAGNEQFF
TRBJ1-4 - TRBV5-1 - TGCGCCAGCAGCACCTGGGGCTCCTCGGATGAAAAACTGTTTTTT CASSTWGSSDEKLFF
TRBJ2-7 - TRBV18 - TGTGCCAGCTCACCCAGGGGAGGGACCTACGAGCAGTACTTC CASSPRGGTYEQYF